The source of this T cell receptor (beta chain) is a study of OX40 agonist ivuxolimab in advanced cancers. Overall study findings and caveats: It was also the case that some nonresponders had low normalized T-cell clonal expansion. CD8+ T cells showed, on average, more clonal expansion than CD4+ cells.

Generated by immunoSEQ multiplex PCR, the TCRdb table keeps only in-frame clones and is missing some. The repertoire includes some 98,000 clones, 93% of them detected once, and around 0.25% sits in the top ten. The CDR3 has 14 amino acids. CDR1 is SNHLY and CDR2 is FYNNEI in the germline V gene. V dropped 4 bases and J dropped 3 bases, with 12 bases sitting between them. With regard to this clone: Its antigen is currently unknown.

Sequenced here: CD4+ or CD8+ T cells sorted from blood, sampled in a trial of the OX40 agonist ivuxolimab. This sequence was found in an adult with an advanced solid tumor such as melanoma, head and neck, liver or kidney cancer. The chain recombines TRBV2 with TRBJ1-2; D uncertain. The CDR3 nucleotides are TGTGCCAGCAGTGCACAGAACGGGGACTATGGCTACACCTTC. Translation gives CASSAQNGDYGYTF.